This is a list of T cell receptor beta chains from one sample in a study of blood T cell repertoires in COVID-19. Repertoires were generated with immunoSEQ multiplex PCR, while TCRdb's copy carries only in-frame clones and drops some. Of 100,000 to 150,000 clones in the sample, 81% were seen once. The material sequenced was peripheral blood. Source of these receptors: a man aged 25-45 years with COVID-19, enrolled during active disease. Both conserved end residues are part of each CDR3. Fields, in order: V gene, J gene, D gene, clone size, CDR3 protein, CDR3 DNA. The D gene is left open where the match is weak. Clone sizes are given selectively: once, few, many, or a class where the clone is expanded.

TRBV11-2	TRBJ1-2	TRBD1	.	CASSQVTGGYGYTF	TGTGCCAGCAGCCAAGTCACAGGGGGCTATGGCTACACCTTC
TRBV5-8	TRBJ2-1	TRBD2	.	CASSLAGLAVFSYNEQFF	TGTGCCAGCAGCTTGGCGGGACTAGCGGTATTCTCCTACAATGAGCAGTTCTTC
TRBV7-2	TRBJ1-1	TRBD1	.	CASSLEGQGMGTEAFF	TGTGCCAGCAGCTTAGAGGGACAGGGAATGGGCACTGAAGCTTTCTTT
TRBV4-3	TRBJ1-2	.	.	CASSQAPAGMEGYTF	TGCGCCAGCAGCCAAGCCCCGGCAGGGATGGAAGGCTACACCTTC
TRBV7-3	TRBJ2-2	.	.	CASSPGNTGELFF	TGTGCCAGCAGCCCAGGGAACACCGGGGAGCTGTTTTTT
TRBV2	TRBJ1-1	.	.	CASMGPMNTEAFF	TGTGCCAGCATGGGGCCCATGAACACTGAAGCTTTCTTT
TRBV4-1	TRBJ2-7	TRBD1	.	CASSPTGQGGTYEQYF	TGCGCCAGCAGCCCAACTGGACAGGGGGGAACCTACGAGCAGTACTTC
TRBV10-3	TRBJ1-6	.	.	CAISDPGGNRIDSPLHF	TGTGCCATCAGTGACCCGGGAGGGAATCGGATAGATTCACCCCTCCACTTT
TRBV4-1	TRBJ2-3	.	.	CASSPRSGGSQTQYF	TGCGCCAGCAGCCCCAGGAGCGGCGGGTCTCAGACGCAGTATTTT
TRBV11-2	TRBJ2-7	.	few	CASSIEVTGYREQYF	TGTGCCAGCAGCATTGAAGTCACAGGGTACCGCGAGCAGTACTTC
TRBV5-8	TRBJ1-1	.	.	CASSLSRGMNTEAFF	TGTGCCAGCAGCTTGTCTCGGGGGATGAACACTGAAGCTTTCTTT
TRBV5-1	TRBJ2-5	.	.	CASSQQVQETQYF	TGCGCCAGCAGCCAACAAGTTCAAGAGACCCAGTACTTC
TRBV25-1	TRBJ2-2	.	.	CASRGHLDTGELFF	TGTGCCAGCAGGGGACACTTGGACACCGGGGAGCTGTTTTTT
TRBV28	TRBJ1-1	TRBD1	few	CASSPTGTGIGEAFF	TGTGCCAGCAGCCCTACCGGGACAGGGATCGGAGAAGCTTTCTTT
TRBV12-3/TRBV12-4	TRBJ1-5	.	.	CASSSHRDQPQHF	TGTGCCAGCAGTTCTCACAGGGATCAGCCCCAGCATTTT
TRBV5-1	TRBJ2-2	.	.	CASSSGGTGELFF	TGCGCCAGCAGCTCCGGTGGCACCGGGGAGCTGTTTTTT
TRBV7-9	TRBJ1-1	.	.	CASSPTAGTRGTEAFF	TGTGCCAGCAGCCCCACAGCCGGGACAAGAGGCACTGAAGCTTTCTTT
TRBV19	TRBJ1-1	.	.	CASSINWQGNTEAFF	TGTGCCAGTAGTATAAATTGGCAGGGAAACACTGAAGCTTTCTTT
TRBV7-9	TRBJ1-2	TRBD1	.	CASSRTGNNYGYTF	TGTGCCAGCAGCCGGACAGGGAACAACTATGGCTACACCTTC
TRBV27	TRBJ2-2	.	.	CASSLMVTGPAGELFF	TGTGCCAGCAGTTTAATGGTGACAGGTCCGGCCGGGGAGCTGTTTTTT
TRBV7-9	TRBJ1-1	.	few	CASSPTEVELEAFF	TGTGCCAGCAGCCCGACAGAGGTTGAGCTTGAAGCTTTCTTT
TRBV6-5	TRBJ1-1	.	.	CASGRTGEPEAFF	TGTGCCAGCGGCCGAACGGGGGAGCCTGAAGCTTTCTTT
TRBV10-1	TRBJ1-5	TRBD1	.	CASSEDRGDQPQHF	TGCGCCAGCAGTGAGGACAGGGGGGACCAGCCCCAGCATTTT
TRBV6-5	TRBJ2-2	TRBD2	.	CASSYGAGVNTGELFF	TGTGCCAGCAGTTACGGAGCGGGAGTTAACACCGGGGAGCTGTTTTTT
TRBV7-9	TRBJ2-1	TRBD2	.	CASSLGLAGTAYNEQFF	TGTGCCAGCAGCTTAGGACTAGCGGGAACAGCCTACAATGAGCAGTTCTTC
TRBV7-2	TRBJ2-1	TRBD1	.	CASSQPETGKNEQFF	TGTGCCAGCAGCCAACCAGAGACAGGGAAAAATGAGCAGTTCTTC
TRBV10-3	TRBJ1-5	.	.	CAIRSGQSGNQPQHF	TGTGCCATCAGATCAGGACAATCGGGCAATCAGCCCCAGCATTTT
TRBV27	TRBJ2-2	TRBD1	.	CASSLFQGTGGPGELFF	TGTGCCAGCAGTTTATTCCAGGGGACAGGGGGCCCCGGGGAGCTGTTTTTT
TRBV5-5	TRBJ2-7	TRBD2	.	CASSLAVSSGSYEQYF	TGTGCCAGCAGCTTGGCCGTCTCTAGCGGGAGTTACGAGCAGTACTTC
TRBV11-3	TRBJ2-1	TRBD2	.	CASSPPWRGGLWSYNEQFF	TGTGCCAGCAGCCCCCCTTGGCGGGGGGGCTTATGGTCCTACAATGAGCAGTTCTTC